A single sample gave rise to the 25 T cell receptor beta chains below, sequenced in a study of read filtering for tumor transcriptome and immune sequencing. From about 400 ng of RNA, a library with molecular barcoded alpha/delta and beta/gamma adaptors was made. TCRdb reprocessed the reads via MiXCR and lists one record per CDR3 protein. The sample yields about 63,000 distinct CDR3 sequences, around 13% seen once. Sequenced sample: a population of CD138-negative cells sorted from bone marrow. These receptors originate from a donor aged 40 or over with multiple myeloma.

The table lists this clonotype with many counts. This rearrangement joins TRBV7-3 to TRBJ2-3; TRBD1 matches 7 bases. The CDR3 has 15 residues. Germline CDR1 is SGHTA and CDR2 is FQGTGA. The V and J ends lost 3 bases and 2 bases, in that order; junction bases with no gene match: 5. The CDR3 protein is CASSFLGQHTDTQYF. The DNA for the CDR3 is TGTGCCAGCAGCTTCTTGGGACAGCACACAGATACGCAGTATTTT.

A note on this clonotype: Relative to the germline gene, one junction end is altered; a read error may explain this. Here the CDR3 DNA reads TGTGCCATCAGTTACAAGGGGTTAACGGCCCAGCATTTT. Protein sequence: CAISYKGLTAQHF. V gene TRBV6-2 or TRBV6-3 combines with J gene TRBJ1-5; TRBD1 is a possible D gene (5 bases). CDR1 MNHEY and CDR2 SVGEGT come from the germline V gene. The CDR3 is made up of 13 amino acids.

The sample holds many counts of this clonotype. The chain employs TRBV19 and TRBJ1-4, with TRBD1 matching 7 bases. With V trimmed by 5 bases and J by 10 bases, 7 bases remained unmatched. CDR1 is LNHDA and CDR2 is SQIVND in the germline V gene (reference sequence). This CDR3 contains 13 residues. CDR3 region: CASSPRTGGKLFF. The CDR3 DNA reads as TGTGCCAGTAGTCCGCGGACAGGCGGAAAACTGTTTTTT.

This clonotype was seen a few times. A much larger clonotype is one base distant, so this may be a read error. The chain recombines TRBV20-1 with TRBJ2-1; the match to TRBD2 covers 12 bases. This CDR3 is 15 amino acids long. CDR1 and CDR2 from the germline V gene are DFQATT and SNEGSKA (reference sequence). The CDR3 nucleotides read TGCAGTGCTTCGCGGACTAGCGGGATGAACAATGAGCGGTTCTTC. Its protein product is CSASRTSGMNNERFF.

V gene TRBV18 combines with J gene TRBJ1-4, with D maybe TRBD1 (5 bases). Germline assignment: CDR1 KGHSH and CDR2 LQKENI. This CDR3 is built from 18 residues. With 2 bases removed from V and 4 bases from J, the gap between germline ends came to 20 bases. For the CDR3, the DNA is TGTGCCAGCTCACCAATGGAGCAGGGTTTGCAGGGTAATGAAAAACTGTTTTTT. Translation: CASSPMEQGLQGNEKLFF. Full variable domain (missing parts from reference TRBV18 and TRBJ1-4): NAGVMQNPRHLVRRRGQEARLRCSPMKGHSHVYWYRQLPEEGLKFMVYLQKENIIDESGMPKERFSAEFPKEGPSILRIQQVVRGDSAAYFCASSPMEQGLQGNEKLFFGSGTQLSVL.

This clonotype appeared many times. V usage is TRBV11-1 and J usage is TRBJ2-7; 9 nucleotides align to TRBD2. Germline V lookup: CDR1 SGHAT, CDR2 FQDESV (reference sequence). V gave up 8 bases and J gave up 4 bases; unmatched junction bases: 9. The CDR3 contains 14 residues. The CDR3 here is CASGRPSGVYEQYF. The CDR3 bases are TGTGCCAGCGGCCGCCCTAGCGGGGTTTACGAGCAGTACTTC. Full variable domain (outside the CDR3, taken from reference TRBV11-1 and TRBJ2-7): EAEVAQSPRYKITEKSQAVAFWCDPISGHATLYWYRQILGQGPELLVQFQDESVVDDSQLPKDRFSAERLKGVDSTLKIQPAELGDSAMYLCASGRPSGVYEQYFGPGTRLTVT.

There are many counts of this clonotype. The rearrangement joins TRBV12-3 or TRBV12-4 to TRBJ1-1; D gene uncertain. There are 15 residues in the CDR3. Trimming stripped 6 bases from V and 0 bases from J, with 14 bases between. The DNA of the CDR3 is TGTGCCAGCAGGCCGGAGGGTACAATGAACACTGAAGCTTTCTTT. It specifies CASRPEGTMNTEAFF.

This clonotype was found many times. This sequence joins TRBV7-3 and TRBJ1-1; TRBD1 is a possible D gene (5 bases). The CDR3 totals 14 residues. CDR1 and CDR2 from the germline V gene are SGHTA and FQGTGA. V was pared by 6 bases and J by 1 base, with 12 bases between. CDR3 bases: TGTGCCAGCAGATCTAACCAGGGGAACACTGAAGCTTTCTTT. The encoded protein is CASRSNQGNTEAFF.

V gene TRBV25-1 combines with J gene TRBJ1-1; no firm D call. CDR1 is MGHDK and CDR2 is SYGVNS in the germline V gene. This CDR3 contains 14 residues. The germline V and J ends were trimmed by 4 bases and 4 bases, with 13 bases remaining between them. The CDR3 loop is CASSVAGRGTEAFF. For the CDR3, the DNA is TGTGCCAGCAGTGTGGCCGGACGAGGCACTGAAGCTTTCTTT.

The V gene is TRBV29-1, the J gene TRBJ2-5, with D tentatively TRBD1 (7 bases). CDR1 is SQVTM, CDR2 ANQGSEA, per germline. This CDR3 contains 14 residues. The CDR3 sequence is CSSDPGQGGGTQYF. The CDR3 bases are TGCAGTTCCGATCCTGGGCAGGGGGGAGGGACCCAGTACTTC.

This clonotype was counted at least ten times. The V gene is TRBV20-1, the J gene TRBJ2-7, with TRBD2 matching 9 bases. CDR3 length equals 14 residues. The junction had 9 bases not matched to a gene; V was cut back by 5 bases and J by 4 bases. Germline assignment: CDR1 DFQATT and CDR2 SNEGSKA (reference sequence). CDR3 sequence reads: CSAGRLAGIYEQYF. For the CDR3, the DNA is TGCAGTGCTGGGAGGCTAGCGGGGATATACGAGCAGTACTTC.

On this clonotype itself: This may be a read error, as it is one base from a much larger clone. The chain is built from TRBV2 and TRBJ2-5; D not certain. CDR3 length equals 13 residues. Germline V CDR1 and CDR2: SNHLY, FYNNEI. Trimming removed 4 bases from V and 4 bases from J, with 10 bases in between. CDR3 loop: CASSAEARETQYF. CDR3 DNA: TGTGCCAGCAGTGCGGAAGCGAGAGAGACCCAGTACTTC.

This clonotype appeared a few times. This chain joins TRBV7-2 and TRBJ2-7; 7 nucleotides align to TRBD2. V was clipped by 5 bases and J by 5 bases; unmatched bases: 21. The CDR3 sequence is 18 residues long. In germline, CDR1 is SGHTA, CDR2 FQGNSA. For the CDR3, the DNA is TGTGCCAGCAGCCTATCCCAGGGTGTCGGGGGGAGTTGGCACGAGCAGTACTTC. Translating it yields CASSLSQGVGGSWHEQYF.

This clonotype was picked up many times. This chain joins TRBV29-1 and TRBJ2-7; 7 bases match TRBD2. The CDR3 consists of 11 residues. V lost 7 bases and J lost 5; bases outside the gene matches: 5. Germline V gene sequence: CDR1 SQVTM, CDR2 ANQGSEA. The CDR3 nucleotides are TGCAGCGGCGGGGGAATCGACGAGCAGTACTTC. It codes for CSGGGIDEQYF.

This clonotype was seen many times. This chain connects TRBV20-1 to TRBJ1-5; 9 nucleotides match TRBD1. Germline lookup yields CDR1 DFQATT and CDR2 SNEGSKA (reference sequence). The CDR3 spans 16 residues. The junction had 8 bases not matched to a gene; V was cut back by 4 bases and J by 1 base. CDR3 in amino acids: CSAKGTGLRSNQPQHF. DNA for the CDR3: TGCAGTGCTAAAGGGACAGGGCTGAGGAGCAATCAGCCCCAGCATTTT.

This clonotype came up many times. In DNA, the CDR3 is TGTGCCACCAGTGGGACAGGGACGATCAATGAGCAGTTCTTC. Translating gives CATSGTGTINEQFF. The rearrangement joins TRBV24-1 to TRBJ2-1; 8 bases map to TRBD1. There are 14 residues in the CDR3. Per germline, CDR1 KGHDR and CDR2 SFDVKD. Germline trimming cut 5 bases from V and 6 bases from J; bases unmatched to any gene: 5.

As regards this clonotype: This clone may be a read error of a much larger clone one base away. This chain joins TRBV29-1 and TRBJ1-1; D is uncertain. The CDR3 length is 13 residues. In germline, CDR1 is SQVTM, CDR2 ANQGSEA. CDR3 coding DNA: TGCGGCGTTGAGAGAGGCTCCGGCATTGAAGCTTTCTTT. The encoded protein is CGVERGSGIEAFF.

This clonotype was found many times. The V call is TRBV7-3, the J call TRBJ2-1; tentative D call: TRBD2 (5 bases). CDR1 is SGHTA and CDR2 is FQGTGA in the germline V gene. Deletions cut 4 bases from V and 9 bases from J, with 13 bases between. CDR3 length: 13 amino acids. The CDR3 sequence is CASSSAVGFEQFF. The DNA for the CDR3 is TGTGCCAGCAGCTCAGCGGTGGGCTTTGAGCAGTTCTTC. Complete variable domain (other parts from reference TRBV7-3 and TRBJ2-1): GAGVSQTPSNKVTEKGKYVELRCDPISGHTALYWYRQSLGQGPEFLIYFQGTGAADDSGLPNDRFFAVRPEGSVSTLKIQRTERGDSAVYLCASSSAVGFEQFFGPGTRLTVL.

This clonotype was found many times. The chain recombines TRBV7-9 with TRBJ2-3; no reliable D call. CDR3 length: 14 residues. With 5 bases removed from V and 0 bases from J, the gap between germline ends came to 9 bases. CDR1 SEHNR and CDR2 FQNEAQ come from the germline V gene (reference sequence). CDR3 bases: TGTGCCAGCAGCCCTGTCTTAAGCACAGATACGCAGTATTTT. It is translated as CASSPVLSTDTQYF.

This chain joins TRBV11-2 and TRBJ2-1; 12 bases agree with TRBD2. Trimming at V came to 1 base and at J to 1 base, leaving 5 bases not matched to a gene. This CDR3 is built from 18 residues. Germline CDR1 is SGHAT and CDR2 is FQNNGV. CDR3 protein: CASSLVITSGRSYNEQFF. CDR3 nucleotide sequence: TGTGCCAGCAGCTTAGTTATTACTAGCGGGAGGTCCTACAATGAGCAGTTCTTC.

Comment on this clonotype: An end of the junction does not agree with germline; a read error may underlie this. CDR3 DNA sequence: TGTGCCAGCAGCTCCACAGGGGCTAGAATCACTGTAGCTTTCTTT. Protein: CASSSTGARITVAFF. The V call is TRBV7-9, the J call TRBJ1-1; TRBD1 agrees at 7 bases. The CDR3 contains 15 residues. Germline CDR1 and CDR2: SEHNR and FQNEAQ (reference sequence).

This clonotype showed up many times. J is TRBJ2-3 and V is TRBV5-1; 10 bases fit TRBD2. Per the germline V gene, CDR1 is SGHRS and CDR2 is YFSETQ. J lost 2 bases, V lost 0 bases, and 3 bases had no gene match. The CDR3 sequence is 16 residues long. CDR3 amino acids: CASSLGAGGLTDTQYF. The CDR3 DNA follows: TGCGCCAGCAGCTTGGGAGCGGGAGGGCTCACAGATACGCAGTATTTT.

This clonotype came up many times. This chain links TRBV27 with TRBJ2-1; TRBD2 matches 11 bases. The CDR3 is made up of 17 amino acids. Germline assignment: CDR1 MNHEY and CDR2 SMNVEV (reference sequence). Trimming took 3 bases from V and 5 from J; bases not matched to a gene: 9. This CDR3 reads CASSFLGLAGNDNEQFF. CDR3 coding DNA: TGTGCCAGCAGTTTTCTAGGACTAGCGGGTAACGACAATGAGCAGTTCTTC.

This clonotype was recorded a few times. Since a much larger clone is just one base distant, this may be a read error. The conserved closing phenylalanine or tryptophan is absent in this CDR3, likely reflecting a read error. The V and J genes are TRBV24-1 and TRBJ2-1; 10 bases map to TRBD1. The CDR3 is 14 amino acids. Unmatched junction bases numbered 9, after V lost 9 bases and J lost 8 bases. CDR1 and CDR2 (germline): KGHDR, SFDVKD. The CDR3 spells CATQGDRGSDEQFS. The CDR3 region has the DNA TGTGCCACCCAAGGGGACAGGGGTTCCGATGAGCAGTTCTCC.

Turning to this clonotype: This may stem from a read error, because a much larger clone lies one nucleotide away. The V call is TRBV7-2, the J call TRBJ2-1, with 10 bases that match TRBD1. The CDR3 has 14 residues. Germline V gene sequence: CDR1 SGHTA, CDR2 FQGNSA. CDR3 sequence reads: CASIRTGGYNGQFF. In DNA, the CDR3 is TGTGCCAGTATAAGGACAGGGGGTTACAATGGGCAGTTCTTC.